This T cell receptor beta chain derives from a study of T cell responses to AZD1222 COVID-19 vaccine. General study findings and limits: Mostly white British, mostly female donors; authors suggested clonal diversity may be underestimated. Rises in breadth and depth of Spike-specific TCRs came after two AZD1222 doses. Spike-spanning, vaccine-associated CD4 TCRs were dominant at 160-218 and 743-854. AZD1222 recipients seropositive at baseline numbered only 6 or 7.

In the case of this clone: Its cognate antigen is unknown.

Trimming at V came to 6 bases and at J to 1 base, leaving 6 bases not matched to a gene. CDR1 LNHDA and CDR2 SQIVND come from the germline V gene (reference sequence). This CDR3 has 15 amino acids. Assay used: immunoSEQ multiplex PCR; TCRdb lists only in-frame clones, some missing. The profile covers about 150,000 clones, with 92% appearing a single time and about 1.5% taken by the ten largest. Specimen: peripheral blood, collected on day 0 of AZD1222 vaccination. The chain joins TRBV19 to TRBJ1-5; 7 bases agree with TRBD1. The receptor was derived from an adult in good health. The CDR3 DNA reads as TGTGCCAGTAGGGGAGGGGGCGGAAGCAATCAGCCCCAGCATTTT. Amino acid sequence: CASRGGGGSNQPQHF.